The 26 T cell receptor beta chains listed next were all sequenced from one sample in a study of T cells in Graves' hyperthyroidism and ophthalmopathy. TCR beta CDR3 regions were amplified from RNA transcripts. The TCR CDR3 was amplified in a first-round RT-PCR using the HTBI primer set. TCRdb recomputed calls from the multiplex PCR reads with MiXCR, one row per CDR3 protein. The sample includes 500,000 to 800,000 distinct CDR3 sequences, 14% of them seen just once. The material sequenced was blood. The receptors shown here come from a woman between 45 and 60 years old with Graves' ophthalmopathy.

This clonotype came up many times. This sequence joins TRBV2 and TRBJ2-6, with no clear D. The V end was cut by 4 bases, the J end by 12 bases, with 10 bases between. Germline CDR1 SNHLY, CDR2 FYNNEI. This CDR3 contains 12 residues. DNA for the CDR3: TGTGCCAGCAGTGTGGCGCAAGGCGTCCTGACTTTC. Its translation is CASSVAQGVLTF.

This chain uses TRBV20-1 with TRBJ2-5, with 7 bases lining up with TRBD2. The CDR3 extends over 15 amino acids. Germline CDR1 DFQATT, CDR2 SNEGSKA (reference sequence). The V segment lost 3 bases and the J segment 5 bases; nucleotides outside the gene matches: 12. CDR3 bases: TGCAGTGCTAGTTTGGAGGGAGGGCCTTGGGAGACCCAGTACTTC. It specifies CSASLEGGPWETQYF.

About this clonotype: This may be a read error: a much more frequent sequence differs by one nucleotide. This chain connects TRBV30 to TRBJ2-7; TRBD2 is a possible D gene (5 bases). Germline V gives CDR1 GTSNPN, CDR2 SVGIG (reference sequence). The CDR3 is 13 residues long. Written as DNA, the CDR3 is TGTACCTGGAGACCAGCGGCTTCCTACGAGCAGTACTTC. It translates to CTWRPAASYEQYF.

The sample holds a few counts of this clonotype. V and J are TRBV18 and TRBJ1-2; D uncertain. V was pared by 3 bases and J by 1 base, with 9 bases between. The CDR3 is 14 residues long. Germline CDR1 and CDR2: KGHSH and LQKENI. CDR3 region: CASSPSRDNYGYTF. CDR3 nucleotide sequence: TGTGCCAGCTCACCGAGTAGGGATAACTATGGCTACACCTTC.

The chain combines TRBV4-3 with TRBJ1-6; 7 bases line up with TRBD1. Per germline, CDR1 LGHNA and CDR2 YSLEER. The CDR3 totals 15 residues. V shed 3 bases, J shed 9 bases, and the junction held 8 bases outside the gene matches. CDR3 protein: CASSQGGTVTSPLHF. For the CDR3, the DNA is TGCGCCAGCAGCCAGGGGGGGACAGTAACTTCACCCCTCCACTTT.

The V gene is TRBV29-1, the J gene TRBJ2-7; 8 bases align to TRBD1. Per the germline V gene, CDR1 is SQVTM and CDR2 is ANQGSEA. The CDR3 loop spans 12 amino acids. V trimming: 4 bases; J trimming: 2 bases; junction bases outside the gene matches: 1. In DNA, the CDR3 is TGCAGCGTTGGGACAGGGCCCTACGAGCAGTACTTC. Protein product: CSVGTGPYEQYF.

This clonotype has at least ten counts. The chain recombines TRBV30 with TRBJ2-7; tentatively, D is TRBD2 (6 bases). V was pared by 5 bases and J by 1 base, with 21 bases between. From germline, CDR1 is GTSNPN and CDR2 SVGIG (reference sequence). The CDR3 contains 16 residues. The CDR3: CAWAPLGGMKSYEQYF. The CDR3 DNA reads TGTGCCTGGGCCCCCCTGGGGGGAATGAAGTCCTACGAGCAGTACTTC. Filled out from reference TRBV30 and TRBJ2-7, the complete variable domain reads SQTIHQWPATLVQPVGSPLSLECTVEGTSNPNLYWYRQAAGRGLQLLFYSVGIGQISSEVPQNLSASRPQDRQFILSSKKLLLSDSGFYLCAWAPLGGMKSYEQYFGPGTRLTVT.

Many counts were recorded for this clonotype. The chain combines TRBV28 with TRBJ2-7; TRBD1 agrees at 7 bases. Germline V gene lookup returns CDR1 MDHEN and CDR2 SYDVKM. Trimming cost V 4 bases and J 0 bases; bases outside gene matches: 9. This CDR3 region has 16 residues. The CDR3 loop is CASSSIRDSHSYEQYF. CDR3 coding DNA: TGTGCCAGCAGTTCAATCCGGGACAGCCACTCCTACGAGCAGTACTTC.

This chain links TRBV29-1 with TRBJ2-1; a weak D match, TRBD1 (6 bases). Trimming shortened V by 0 bases and J by 9 bases, and 21 bases separated the two germline ends. The CDR3 has 16 amino acids. The germline gives CDR1 SQVTM, CDR2 ANQGSEA. The CDR3 nucleotides are TGCAGCGTTGAAGATGGGTCTCGGACAGTCGACATTGAGCAGTTCTTC. Translated, it gives CSVEDGSRTVDIEQFF.

The chain joins TRBV11-2 to TRBJ2-3; D is possibly TRBD1 or TRBD2 (5 bases each). Germline V gives CDR1 SGHAT, CDR2 FQNNGV. Trimming took 6 bases from V and 0 from J, leaving 10 bases between them. The CDR3 covers 14 residues. The CDR3 region is CASSGTGSTDTQYF. The CDR3 DNA sequence: TGTGCCAGCAGTGGGACGGGTAGCACAGATACGCAGTATTTT.

This clonotype has a handful of counts. J is TRBJ2-2 and V is TRBV27; no clear D gene. Between the trimmed V and J ends, which lost 4 bases and 2 bases, there was a span of 11 bases. This CDR3 is built from 15 residues. Germline-derived CDR1 and CDR2 are MNHEY and SMNVEV (reference sequence). Here the CDR3 reads CASSSGAVNTGELFF. The CDR3 DNA is TGTGCCAGCAGTTCAGGTGCGGTTAACACCGGGGAGCTGTTTTTT.

This clonotype has only a few counts. V gene TRBV7-3 combines with J gene TRBJ2-3, with TRBD2 identical over 11 bases. V was clipped by 2 bases and J by 4 bases; unmatched bases: 11. Germline CDR1 SGHTA, CDR2 FQGTGA. There are 18 residues in the CDR3. CDR3 in DNA: TGTGCCAGCAGCTTATTGGGACTAGCGGAGGCGGGGCCAGATACGCAGTATTTT. This encodes CASSLLGLAEAGPDTQYF.

This clonotype was seen more than once but under ten times. The chain employs TRBV6-1 and TRBJ1-1; D is possibly TRBD1 (6 bases). CDR3 size: 13 residues. Trimming removed 1 base at V and 10 bases at J, with 13 bases between. CDR1 is MNHNS, CDR2 SASEGT, per germline. This CDR3 is CASSEGQALPAFF. The CDR3 DNA follows: TGTGCCAGCAGTGAAGGACAGGCACTGCCAGCTTTCTTT.

The chain uses TRBV6-1 and TRBJ2-7; 13 bases fit TRBD2. V shed 6 bases and J 0 bases; nucleotides not matched to a gene: 2. The CDR3 is 15 amino acids. CDR1 is MNHNS, CDR2 SASEGT, per germline. The CDR3 loop reads CASSGLAGVSYEQYF. CDR3 DNA: TGTGCCAGCAGCGGACTAGCGGGAGTCTCCTACGAGCAGTACTTC.

The chain couples TRBV5-1 to TRBJ2-4; weak D call: TRBD2 (7 bases). The V gene's germline CDR1 is SGHRS and CDR2 YFSETQ. CDR3 length equals 17 residues. V was cut by 0 bases and J by 8 bases, with 21 bases left in between. The CDR3 DNA follows: TGCGCCAGCAGCTTGGTTCCAGCGGGAAGCCCAGGGGACATTCAGTACTTC. This codes for CASSLVPAGSPGDIQYF. The entire variable domain, with the rest obtained from reference TRBV5-1 and TRBJ2-4, is as follows: KAGVTQTPRYLIKTRGQQVTLSCSPISGHRSVSWYQQTPGQGLQFLFEYFSETQRNKGNFPGRFSGRQFSNSRSEMNVSTLELGDSALYLCASSLVPAGSPGDIQYFGAGTRLSVL.

This clonotype has at least ten counts. The CDR3 sequence: CASSPRSGDGNQPQHF. As DNA, the CDR3 is TGTGCCAGCTCACCACGATCGGGGGACGGCAATCAGCCCCAGCATTTT. The chain recombines TRBV18 with TRBJ1-5, with D possibly matching TRBD1 (5 bases). CDR1 is KGHSH, CDR2 LQKENI, per germline. V lost 1 base, J lost 2 bases, and 12 bases lay in between. The CDR3 is 16 residues long.

Of note for this clonotype: Being one base from a much bigger clone, this may be a read error. DNA of the CDR3: TGTGCCAGCCGCGGGACCCACAGGGTCCGGGAGACCCAGTACTTC. It translates to CASRGTHRVRETQYF. This chain links TRBV7-9 with TRBJ2-5; D assignment may be TRBD1 or TRBD2 (6 bases each). Trimming pared 8 bases from V and 5 bases from J, leaving 21 bases between. CDR1 is SEHNR, CDR2 FQNEAQ, per germline (reference sequence). This CDR3 has 15 residues. Full variable domain (remainder filled in from reference TRBV7-9 and TRBJ2-5): DTGVSQNPRHKITKRGQNVTFRCDPISEHNRLYWYRQTLGQGPEFLTYFQNEAQLEKSRLLSDRFSAERPKGSFSTLEIQRTEQGDSAMYLCASRGTHRVRETQYFGPGTRLLVL.

V is TRBV20-1 and J is TRBJ2-3; possible D gene TRBD2, 6 bases. The CDR3 totals 15 residues. Germline V gives CDR1 DFQATT, CDR2 SNEGSKA (reference sequence). V was clipped by 2 bases and J by 0 bases, with 12 bases between them. The CDR3 DNA reads as TGCAGTGCTAGATATAGCGGAGGGAGCACAGATACGCAGTATTTT. Its protein product is CSARYSGGSTDTQYF.

On this clonotype itself: This sequence may be a read error, since a much larger clone differs from it by one base. The rearrangement joins TRBV18 to TRBJ1-2; TRBD1 is a possible D gene (6 bases). CDR3 length: 15 residues. Germline V gene sequence: CDR1 KGHSH, CDR2 LQKENI. The CDR3 sequence is CDSSPMTGANYGYTF. DNA of the CDR3: TGTGACAGCTCACCGATGACAGGAGCTAACTATGGCTACACCTTC.

This clonotype has just a few counts. This chain joins TRBV12-3 or TRBV12-4 and TRBJ2-2; 7 bases agree with TRBD1. The CDR3 length is 15 residues. Germline trimming cut 7 bases from V and 0 bases from J; bases unmatched to any gene: 5. In nucleotides, the CDR3 is TGTGCCAGCAATAAGGACAGGTCGAACACCGGGGAGCTGTTTTTT. It yields the protein CASNKDRSNTGELFF.

In the case of this clonotype: Its ends do not fully match the called genes, so a read error is possible. This chain joins TRBV5-1 and TRBJ2-2, with D perhaps TRBD2 (6 bases). Germline V gene lookup returns CDR1 SGHRS and CDR2 YFSETQ. This CDR3 is 13 amino acids long. The CDR3 spells CAVSGGSTGELFF. DNA for the CDR3: TGTGCCGTTAGCGGAGGGTCGACCGGGGAGCTGTTTTTT. Based on the CDR3 plus reference TRBV5-1 and TRBJ2-2, the full variable domain is KAGVTQTPRYLIKTRGQQVTLSCSPISGHRSVSWYQQTPGQGLQFLFEYFSETQRNKGNFPGRFSGRQFSNSRSEMNVSTLELGDSALYLCAVSGGSTGELFFGEGSRLTVL.

Turning to this clonotype: This could be a read error, since a much larger clone is one nucleotide away. The rearrangement uses TRBV11-3 and TRBJ1-1; D not certain. The CDR3 consists of 16 residues. The V gene lost 2 bases and the J gene lost 5 bases, with 18 bases spanning the gap. Germline CDR1 SGHNT, CDR2 YENEEA. The CDR3 DNA sequence: TGTGCCAGCAGCTTAAACTTTGTAGAGGTCTCGACTGAAGCTTTCTTT. Translating it yields CASSLNFVEVSTEAFF.

V and J are TRBV5-1 and TRBJ2-3; the match to TRBD2 covers 14 bases. The germline V gene has CDR1 SGHRS and CDR2 YFSETQ. The CDR3 spans 16 residues. V shed 4 bases, J shed 5 bases, and the junction held 6 bases outside the gene matches. The DNA of the CDR3 is TGCGCCAGCAGCCCGGGACTAGCGGGAGTTATAGATACGCAGTATTTT. Its protein product is CASSPGLAGVIDTQYF.

This clonotype has ten or more counts. This chain uses TRBV9 with TRBJ2-7, with 9 nucleotides matching TRBD2. CDR1 and CDR2 from the germline V gene are SGDLS and YYNGEE. The CDR3 totals 13 residues. Germline trimming cut 3 bases from V and 3 bases from J; bases unmatched to any gene: 1. As DNA, the CDR3 is TGTGCCAGCAGCGAGACTAGCGGCTACGAGCAGTACTTC. It specifies CASSETSGYEQYF. The full variable domain, with the rest looked up from reference TRBV9 and TRBJ2-7, is DSGVTQTPKHLITATGQRVTLRCSPRSGDLSVYWYQQSLDQGLQFLIQYYNGEERAKGNILERFSAQQFPDLHSELNLSSLELGDSALYFCASSETSGYEQYFGPGTRLTVT.

This clonotype occurred many times. The gene calls are TRBV5-1 and TRBJ2-7; 7 bases are a match to TRBD1. CDR3 length equals 14 residues. From germline, CDR1 is SGHRS and CDR2 YFSETQ. V trimming: 5 bases; J trimming: 3 bases; junction bases outside the gene matches: 8. This chain's CDR3 is CASRSPGQNYEQYF. CDR3 nucleotides: TGCGCCAGCAGGTCACCGGGACAGAACTACGAGCAGTACTTC. Complete variable domain (other parts from reference TRBV5-1 and TRBJ2-7): KAGVTQTPRYLIKTRGQQVTLSCSPISGHRSVSWYQQTPGQGLQFLFEYFSETQRNKGNFPGRFSGRQFSNSRSEMNVSTLELGDSALYLCASRSPGQNYEQYFGPGTRLTVT.

The rearrangement links TRBV24-1 to TRBJ2-2; 8 nucleotides line up with TRBD2. Germline V gene sequence: CDR1 KGHDR, CDR2 SFDVKD. This CDR3 contains 18 residues. After removal of 1 base from V and 7 bases from J, the junction contained 13 bases not matched to a gene. The chain's CDR3 is CATSDFASGRADSGELFF. The CDR3 nucleotides read TGTGCCACCAGTGATTTTGCGTCCGGGAGGGCCGACAGCGGGGAGCTGTTTTTT.